The 23 T cell receptor beta chains reported below all come from one sample, sequenced in a study of T cell responses to AZD1222 COVID-19 vaccine. Clones were sequenced by immunoSEQ multiplex PCR, and TCRdb holds only the in-frame ones, with some missing. Of around 100,000 clones in the sample, roughly 87% were seen once. Sequencing used peripheral blood, obtained on day 0 of AZD1222 vaccination. The source is an adult in good health.

This clone appeared a single time. The junction departs from germline at one end; a sequencing error may be responsible. This sequence joins TRBV14 and TRBJ2-7; 13 nucleotides agree with TRBD2. Per the germline V gene, CDR1 is SGHDN and CDR2 is FVKESK. The CDR3 is 16 amino acids. The CDR3 DNA sequence: TGTGCCAGCAGCCAAGGACTAGCGGGAGGTCTGGTGTCGAAATATTTC. It encodes CASSQGLAGGLVSKYF.

This clone has a single count. The CDR3 spells CASSLGANYGYTF. CDR3 nucleotides: TGTGCCAGCAGCTTGGGAGCTAACTATGGCTACACCTTC. This rearrangement joins TRBV5-5 to TRBJ1-2; D is unclear. The CDR3 loop spans 13 amino acids. Germline lookup yields CDR1 SGHKS and CDR2 YYEKEE (reference sequence). Between the trimmed V and J ends, which lost 0 bases and 0 bases, there was a span of 3 bases.

This chain links TRBV2 with TRBJ1-1; weak D call: TRBD1 (6 bases). The CDR3 covers 14 residues. Germline values: CDR1 SNHLY, CDR2 FYNNEI. Trimming cost V 6 bases and J 7 bases, with 18 bases left between them. CDR3 protein: CASRADRGGGEAFF. CDR3 in DNA: TGTGCCAGCAGGGCCGACAGAGGGGGTGGTGAAGCTTTCTTT. The entire variable domain, with the rest obtained from reference TRBV2 and TRBJ1-1, is as follows: EPEVTQTPSHQVTQMGQEVILRCVPISNHLYFYWYRQILGQKVEFLVSFYNNEISEKSEIFDDQFSVERPDGSNFTLKIRSTKLEDSAMYFCASRADRGGGEAFFGQGTRLTVV.

The V gene is TRBV28, the J gene TRBJ2-2; 9 bases align to TRBD1. Germline trimming cut 6 bases from V and 7 bases from J; bases unmatched to any gene: 3. The germline V gene encodes CDR1 MDHEN and CDR2 SYDVKM. This CDR3 has 13 amino acids. CDR3 region: CASRDRGVGELFF. The CDR3 DNA is TGTGCCAGCAGGGACAGGGGCGTCGGGGAGCTGTTTTTT.

The gene calls are TRBV5-4 and TRBJ2-2, with 7 bases matching TRBD2. This CDR3 has 16 amino acids. Germline V gene data show CDR1 as SGHNT and CDR2 as YYREEE (reference sequence). After removal of 0 bases from V and 3 bases from J, the junction contained 5 bases not matched to a gene. As DNA, the CDR3 is TGTGCCAGCAGCTTGGCGGGAGGTCCCGACACCGGGGAGCTGTTTTTT. It codes for CASSLAGGPDTGELFF.

The rearrangement joins TRBV6-6 to TRBJ1-1, with D uncertain. The ends were cut back, 6 bases at V and 4 bases at J, with 15 bases in the middle. Germline CDR1 is MNHNY and CDR2 is SVGAGI (reference sequence). The CDR3 is 14 residues long. The CDR3, as DNA: TGTGCCAGCAGCCGCGAGAGTTTGGGCACTGAAGCTTTCTTT. This sequence encodes CASSRESLGTEAFF.

The V call is TRBV3-1 (or the pseudogene TRBV3-2), the J call TRBJ1-4; D gene ambiguous. Germline-derived CDR1 and CDR2 are LGHDT and YNNKEL (reference sequence). CDR3 length: 16 amino acids. The V end lost 4 bases, the J end lost 4 bases, and 16 bases lay between the germline ends. This CDR3 is CASSRWMNGFNEKLFF. The CDR3 DNA sequence: TGTGCCAGCAGCCGGTGGATGAACGGATTTAATGAAAAACTGTTTTTT.

V is TRBV5-1 and J is TRBJ1-2; D might be TRBD1 (6 bases). CDR3 length equals 15 residues. Per the germline V gene, CDR1 is SGHRS and CDR2 is YFSETQ. Trimming removed 0 bases from V and 4 bases from J, with 13 bases in between. As DNA, the CDR3 is TGCGCCAGCAGCTTGGGAGGGGGTCTCTCCTATGGCTACACCTTC. The encoded protein is CASSLGGGLSYGYTF.

This sequence joins TRBV10-3 and TRBJ2-7, with 7 bases lining up with TRBD2. The V gene end was trimmed by 6 bases and the J gene end by 0 bases; junction bases not matched to a gene: 2. The germline gives CDR1 ENHRY, CDR2 SYGVKD. The CDR3 loop spans 13 amino acids. CDR3 sequence reads: CAISQRDSYEQYF. Here the CDR3 DNA reads TGTGCCATCAGCCAGCGGGACTCCTACGAGCAGTACTTC.

The chain combines TRBV19 with TRBJ1-5, with 9 positions matching TRBD1. J lost 5 bases, V lost 3 bases, and 2 bases had no gene match. CDR3 size: 14 residues. The germline V gene encodes CDR1 LNHDA and CDR2 SQIVND (reference sequence). The CDR3 is CASSMDRGYQPQHF. CDR3 in DNA: TGTGCCAGTAGTATGGACAGGGGATATCAGCCCCAGCATTTT.

As for this clone: The same CDR3 arises from other DNA sequences in this sample as well. V is TRBV11-3 and J is TRBJ1-1; tentative D call: TRBD1 (6 bases). Trimming left V 3 bases short and J 1 base short, with 6 bases between. CDR1 SGHNT and CDR2 YENEEA come from the germline V gene. This CDR3 has 13 residues. CDR3 loop: CASSLDRNTEAFF. CDR3 sequence (DNA): TGTGCCAGCAGCTTGGACAGGAACACTGAAGCTTTCTTT.

In DNA, the CDR3 is TGTGCCAGCAGCCCGACGGGGGGACAGTTCTCCTACAATGAGCAGTTCTTC. It encodes CASSPTGGQFSYNEQFF. The rearrangement joins TRBV7-6 to TRBJ2-1, with D tentatively TRBD1 or TRBD2 (7 bases each). V gave up 5 bases and J gave up 0 bases, with 17 bases separating them. This CDR3 has 17 residues. Germline CDR1 and CDR2: SGHVS and FNYEAQ.

The genes are TRBV9 and TRBJ2-3, with D perhaps matching TRBD1 (5 bases). Germline V gene lookup returns CDR1 SGDLS and CDR2 YYNGEE. V gave up 3 bases and J gave up 3 bases, with 5 bases separating them. The CDR3 length is 12 residues. This CDR3 reads CASSAGTDTQYF. In DNA form, the CDR3 reads TGTGCCAGCAGCGCAGGGACAGATACGCAGTATTTT.

The rearrangement uses TRBV5-4 and TRBJ1-2; 7 bases line up with TRBD1. This CDR3 has 13 amino acids. The germline V gene encodes CDR1 SGHNT and CDR2 YYREEE (reference sequence). Trimming at V came to 4 bases and at J to 10 bases, leaving 10 bases not matched to a gene. Here the CDR3 reads CASSPGQIKDYTF. The CDR3 DNA reads as TGTGCCAGCAGCCCGGGACAGATTAAGGACTACACCTTC.

The chain combines TRBV7-8 with TRBJ2-3; D could derive from TRBD1 or TRBD2 (5 bases each). The CDR3 spans 14 residues. The V gene's germline CDR1 is SGHVS and CDR2 FQNEAQ. The V gene lost 3 bases and the J gene lost 2 bases, with 9 bases spanning the gap. This chain's CDR3 is CASSLGTYTDTQYF. CDR3 in DNA: TGTGCCAGCAGCTTGGGGACCTACACAGATACGCAGTATTTT.

The chain recombines TRBV19 with TRBJ2-7; D is undetermined. The CDR3 sequence is 16 residues long. The germline gives CDR1 LNHDA, CDR2 SQIVND (reference sequence). The V gene lost 3 bases and the J gene lost 2 bases, with 17 bases spanning the gap. The CDR3: CASSMMYVDGTYEQYF. The CDR3 nucleotides read TGTGCCAGTAGTATGATGTACGTAGACGGAACCTACGAGCAGTACTTC.

The chain is built from TRBV7-3 and TRBJ2-1; the D gene is possibly TRBD1 (5 bases). CDR1 SGHTA and CDR2 FQGTGA come from the germline V gene. The CDR3 sequence is 13 residues long. Trimming left V 2 bases short and J 7 bases short, with 9 bases between. DNA for the CDR3: TGTGCCAGCAGCTTAGGCAGGGATAATGAGCAGTTCTTC. It yields the protein CASSLGRDNEQFF.

This chain links TRBV19 with TRBJ2-2; 12 nucleotides line up with TRBD2. V shed 3 bases and J 6 bases; nucleotides not matched to a gene: 2. This CDR3 contains 15 residues. Germline loops: CDR1 LNHDA, CDR2 SQIVND (reference sequence). The CDR3 DNA sequence: TGTGCCAGTAGTATGGGACTAGCGGGCCCCGGGGAGCTGTTTTTT. Translated: CASSMGLAGPGELFF.

This sequence joins TRBV2 and TRBJ2-7, with unresolved D. CDR1 is SNHLY, CDR2 FYNNEI, per germline. This CDR3 spans 11 amino acids. The V end was cut by 7 bases, the J end by 2 bases, with 6 bases between. The CDR3 protein is CASTAAYEQYF. CDR3 coding DNA: TGTGCCAGCACCGCCGCCTACGAGCAGTACTTC.

The gene calls are TRBV6-1 and TRBJ1-1, with no clear D. The CDR3 contains 13 residues. CDR1 MNHNS and CDR2 SASEGT come from the germline V gene. V lost 2 bases and J lost 5, with 9 bases in between. The CDR3 DNA reads TGTGCCAGCAGTGAATGGGTGGGGACTGAAGCTTTCTTT. As protein: CASSEWVGTEAFF.

The rearrangement uses TRBV21-1 and TRBJ1-1. TRBV21-1 is described as a pseudogene. This CDR3 is 16 amino acids long. The CDR3 region is CASGPIGAGLDTEAFF. DNA for the CDR3: TGTGCCAGCGGGCCCATAGGGGCGGGGCTAGACACTGAAGCTTTCTTT.

The rearrangement joins TRBV19 to TRBJ2-3; D remains unclear. The ends were cut back, 3 bases at V and 2 bases at J, with 9 bases in the middle. Germline-derived CDR1 and CDR2 are LNHDA and SQIVND (reference sequence). The CDR3 totals 14 residues. CDR3 sequence: CASSIFAATDTQYF. CDR3 nucleotides: TGTGCCAGTAGTATTTTCGCAGCCACAGATACGCAGTATTTT. Based on the CDR3 plus reference TRBV19 and TRBJ2-3, the full variable domain is DGGITQSPKYLFRKEGQNVTLSCEQNLNHDAMYWYRQDPGQGLRLIYYSQIVNDFQKGDIAEGYSVSREKKESFPLTVTSAQKNPTAFYLCASSIFAATDTQYFGPGTRLTVL.

The chain links TRBV2 to TRBJ1-2; 8 bases map to TRBD1. V shed 2 bases and J 7 bases; nucleotides not matched to a gene: 6. The CDR3 totals 14 residues. The germline CDR1 and CDR2 sequences are SNHLY and FYNNEI. The chain's CDR3 is CASSEYMTGVGYTF. The CDR3 region has the DNA TGTGCCAGCAGTGAATATATGACAGGGGTTGGCTACACCTTC. Based on the CDR3 plus reference TRBV2 and TRBJ1-2, the full variable domain is EPEVTQTPSHQVTQMGQEVILRCVPISNHLYFYWYRQILGQKVEFLVSFYNNEISEKSEIFDDQFSVERPDGSNFTLKIRSTKLEDSAMYFCASSEYMTGVGYTFGSGTRLTVV.